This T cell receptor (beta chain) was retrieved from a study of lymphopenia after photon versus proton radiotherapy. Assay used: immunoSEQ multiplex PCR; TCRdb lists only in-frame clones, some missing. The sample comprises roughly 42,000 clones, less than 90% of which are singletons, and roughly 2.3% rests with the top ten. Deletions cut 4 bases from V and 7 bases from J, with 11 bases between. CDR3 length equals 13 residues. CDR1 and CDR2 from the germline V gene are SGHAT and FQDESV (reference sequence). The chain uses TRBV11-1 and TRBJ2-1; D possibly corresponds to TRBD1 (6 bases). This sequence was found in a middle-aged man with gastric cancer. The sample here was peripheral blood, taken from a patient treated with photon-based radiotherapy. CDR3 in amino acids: CASSSNRANEQFF. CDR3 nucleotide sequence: TGTGCCAGCAGCTCCAACAGGGCAAATGAGCAGTTCTTC.